The 24 T cell receptor beta chains presented below share a single source sample, sequenced in a study of cytomegalovirus exposure and HLA in healthy donors. The PCR made use of 60 Vbeta and 13 Jbeta primers. Assay: immunoSEQ multiplex PCR; the TCRdb copy retains only in-frame clones and omits some. The sample lists 170,000 or so clones; around 75% were seen once. The sequencing input was PBMCs. The receptors shown here come from a male donor in good health and CMV-seronegative.

This clone showed up just a few times. V and J are TRBV7-9 and TRBJ1-2, with 9 bases fitting TRBD1. V was clipped by 5 bases and J by 8 bases; unmatched bases: 12. Per the germline V gene, CDR1 is SEHNR and CDR2 is FQNEAQ (reference sequence). The CDR3 has 15 residues. This CDR3 is CASSPRTGESLGYTF. CDR3 DNA: TGTGCCAGCAGCCCCCGGACAGGGGAGTCCTTAGGCTACACCTTC.

This clone was seen a handful of times. The V gene is TRBV27, the J gene TRBJ1-5; a possible D gene is TRBD1 (6 bases). The CDR3 spans 14 residues. With 5 bases removed from V and 10 bases from J, the gap between germline ends came to 18 bases. Germline V gives CDR1 MNHEY, CDR2 SMNVEV (reference sequence). CDR3 sequence reads: CASSVTAGDLPQHF. The CDR3 region has the DNA TGTGCCAGCAGTGTAACGGCAGGGGATCTTCCCCAGCATTTT.

The chain couples TRBV6-6 to TRBJ2-1; 9 bases fit TRBD2. Germline values: CDR1 MNHNY, CDR2 SVGAGI (reference sequence). This CDR3 is built from 16 residues. Germline trimming cut 4 bases from V and 5 bases from J; bases unmatched to any gene: 9. The CDR3 coding sequence is TGTGCCAGCAGTTCCAGGACTAGCGTAGTCCACAATGAGCAGTTCTTC. Encoded protein: CASSSRTSVVHNEQFF.

This clone was counted a few times. This rearrangement joins TRBV7-9 to TRBJ2-5; 9 bases are shared with TRBD2. TRBJ2-7 matches the DNA end more closely, so the J call is doubtful. The germline V gene has CDR1 SEHNR and CDR2 FQNEAQ (reference sequence). The CDR3 has 17 residues. This CDR3 is CASSLPDSGSWKYEQYF. The CDR3 nucleotides read TGTGCCAGCAGTCTTCCAGATAGCGGGAGCTGGAAGTACGAGCAGTACTTC.

J is TRBJ2-1 and V is TRBV6-5; 7 bases map to TRBD1. CDR1 is MNHEY, CDR2 SVGAGI, per germline. The CDR3 is 15 amino acids. The V and J ends lost 6 bases and 6 bases, in that order; junction bases with no gene match: 11. CDR3 amino acids: CASRIQGIGFNEQFF. The CDR3 coding sequence is TGTGCCAGCAGGATACAGGGGATAGGGTTCAATGAGCAGTTCTTC.

The genes are TRBV4-3 and TRBJ2-1; maybe TRBD2 (7 bases). Trimming took 4 bases from V and 0 from J, leaving 13 bases between them. Germline V lookup: CDR1 LGHNA, CDR2 YSLEER. The CDR3 covers 16 residues. The CDR3: CASSLRGGSSYNEQFF. The CDR3 DNA reads as TGCGCCAGCAGCCTCAGGGGCGGGAGCTCCTACAATGAGCAGTTCTTC.

A few counts support this clone. The rearrangement links TRBV6-1 to TRBJ1-2; TRBD1 agrees at 9 bases. V gave up 4 bases and J gave up 3 bases; unmatched junction bases: 12. The CDR3 has 17 residues. Germline lookup yields CDR1 MNHNS and CDR2 SASEGT. The CDR3 is CASSGINRGRLDYGYTF. CDR3 nucleotides: TGTGCCAGCAGTGGAATTAACAGGGGGCGTCTCGACTATGGCTACACCTTC.

The rearrangement links TRBV5-8 to TRBJ1-3; D is unclear. Trimming shortened V by 0 bases and J by 3 bases, and 10 bases separated the two germline ends. CDR3 length: 15 amino acids. In germline, CDR1 is SGHTS, CDR2 YDEGEE. CDR3: CASSLGGFFGNTIYF. The CDR3 DNA reads TGTGCCAGCAGCTTGGGCGGGTTTTTTGGAAACACCATATATTTT.

The chain couples TRBV19 to TRBJ1-5; D is perhaps TRBD1 (6 bases). The CDR3 length is 15 residues. V gave up 3 bases and J gave up 0 bases, with 9 bases separating them. Germline V gives CDR1 LNHDA, CDR2 SQIVND (reference sequence). CDR3: CASSMGASSNQPQHF. The CDR3 nucleotides read TGTGCCAGTAGTATGGGGGCATCTAGCAATCAGCCCCAGCATTTT.

The V gene is TRBV30, the J gene TRBJ2-7; no clear D gene. The CDR3 has 12 residues. The V gene's germline CDR1 is GTSNPN and CDR2 SVGIG (reference sequence). The V end was cut by 5 bases, the J end by 0 bases, with 8 bases between. Written as DNA, the CDR3 is TGTGCCTGGGGAGAAAACTCCTACGAGCAGTACTTC. Protein: CAWGENSYEQYF.

This clone was detected only a few times. The chain carries TRBV18 and TRBJ1-4; D possibly corresponds to TRBD1 (5 bases). With 4 bases removed from V and 7 bases from J, the gap between germline ends came to 13 bases. CDR1 and CDR2 from the germline V gene are KGHSH and LQKENI. The CDR3 is 14 amino acids. CDR3 protein: CASSLQVTFEKLFF. The CDR3 region has the DNA TGTGCCAGCTCACTACAGGTGACCTTTGAAAAACTGTTTTTT.

The rearrangement uses TRBV5-1 and TRBJ1-1; 7 bases map to TRBD1. The V segment lost 3 bases and the J segment 5 bases; nucleotides outside the gene matches: 10. CDR3 size: 15 residues. Per the germline V gene, CDR1 is SGHRS and CDR2 is YFSETQ. The CDR3 protein is CASSSDRPTRTEAFF. The DNA for the CDR3 is TGCGCCAGCAGCTCGGACAGGCCGACGCGGACTGAAGCTTTCTTT.

The CDR3, as DNA: TGTGCCAGCAGTCCTACAGGGAAAGGAGGCTACACCTTC. Translation gives CASSPTGKGGYTF. The chain links TRBV27 to TRBJ1-2; D perhaps matches TRBD1 (6 bases). Germline CDR1 reads MNHEY; CDR2 reads SMNVEV (reference sequence). The CDR3 runs to 13 residues. V lost 5 bases and J 8 bases, leaving 15 bases between the germline ends.

This clone was observed a handful of times. The rearrangement links TRBV6-6 to TRBJ2-7; tentatively, D is TRBD1 (5 bases). V dropped 6 bases and J dropped 7 bases, with 25 bases sitting between them. The CDR3 sequence is 16 residues long. Per germline, CDR1 MNHNY and CDR2 SVGAGI (reference sequence). CDR3 protein: CASRLRVSGIREEQYF. As DNA, the CDR3 is TGTGCCAGCAGGTTAAGGGTTTCAGGGATCAGAGAGGAGCAGTACTTC.

The chain is built from TRBV5-6 and TRBJ1-5; 8 bases match TRBD1. This CDR3 is built from 14 residues. V lost 1 base to trimming and J lost 6 bases; unmatched junction nucleotides: 3. Germline V gene lookup returns CDR1 SGHDT and CDR2 YYEEEE. The chain's CDR3 is CASSLQGASQPQHF. CDR3 sequence (DNA): TGTGCCAGCAGCTTGCAGGGGGCCAGTCAGCCCCAGCATTTT.

In its sample, this clone was seen a few times. This chain uses TRBV6-5 with TRBJ2-7; D remains unclear. Germline V CDR1 and CDR2: MNHEY, SVGAGI. V lost 4 bases and J 9 bases, leaving 16 bases between the germline ends. The CDR3 has 13 amino acids. CDR3 amino acids: CASSSWSEFRQYF. CDR3 nucleotide sequence: TGTGCCAGCAGTTCCTGGTCGGAGTTTCGGCAGTACTTC.

As for this clone: The same CDR3 is also encoded by other DNA sequences in this sample. This chain uses TRBV6-5 with TRBJ1-2, with 11 bases aligning to TRBD1. Germline lookup yields CDR1 MNHEY and CDR2 SVGAGI. Losses at the gene ends were 2 bases for V and 4 bases for J; bases not matched to a gene: 6. This CDR3 contains 16 residues. The CDR3 sequence: CASSYTRTGGGYGYTF. Written as DNA, the CDR3 is TGTGCCAGCAGTTACACCCGGACAGGGGGCGGCTATGGCTACACCTTC.

This clone was counted a single time. This chain uses TRBV5-1 with TRBJ2-5; 11 bases map to TRBD1. The germline V gene has CDR1 SGHRS and CDR2 YFSETQ. V dropped 0 bases and J dropped 11; count of bases not matched to a gene: 9. CDR3 length equals 15 residues. CDR3 in amino acids: CASSLDGQGAGEQYF. DNA for the CDR3: TGCGCCAGCAGCTTGGATGGACAGGGGGCCGGAGAGCAGTACTTC. Complete variable domain (other parts from reference TRBV5-1 and TRBJ2-5): KAGVTQTPRYLIKTRGQQVTLSCSPISGHRSVSWYQQTPGQGLQFLFEYFSETQRNKGNFPGRFSGRQFSNSRSEMNVSTLELGDSALYLCASSLDGQGAGEQYFGPGTRLLVL.

The CDR3 DNA sequence: TGTGCCAGCAGCCAAGCTAGCGGGTGGAATGAGCAGTTCTTC. It is translated as CASSQASGWNEQFF. The J gene is TRBJ2-1, the V gene TRBV9; 8 positions agree with TRBD2. V was pared by 4 bases and J by 7 bases, with 7 bases of the junction left unmatched. Germline CDR1 SGDLS, CDR2 YYNGEE. The CDR3 spans 14 residues.

This chain connects TRBV6-5 to TRBJ2-1; possible D gene TRBD2, 6 bases. Germline lookup yields CDR1 MNHEY and CDR2 SVGAGI. The CDR3 is 16 residues long. Trimming took off 4 bases at V and 2 bases at J, with 15 bases between the two ends. As DNA, the CDR3 is TGTGCCAGCAGTTCACTCCGGAGGGCGCCCTACAATGAGCAGTTCTTC. As protein: CASSSLRRAPYNEQFF.

The rearrangement links TRBV30 to TRBJ2-1, with 9 bases that match TRBD2. This CDR3 contains 16 residues. CDR1 is GTSNPN, CDR2 SVGIG, per germline (reference sequence). Trimming at V came to 2 bases and at J to 8 bases, leaving 13 bases not matched to a gene. CDR3 DNA: TGTGCCTGGAGTTTCCGTCCTAGCGGGATATCGCATGAGCAGTTCTTC. Translated: CAWSFRPSGISHEQFF.

J is TRBJ2-1 and V is TRBV19; 8 nucleotides line up with TRBD2. The CDR3 consists of 15 residues. Per germline, CDR1 LNHDA and CDR2 SQIVND (reference sequence). After removal of 5 bases from V and 2 bases from J, the junction contained 5 bases not matched to a gene. CDR3 in amino acids: CASSQSGGTYNEQFF. The DNA for the CDR3 is TGTGCCAGTAGTCAATCGGGGGGGACCTACAATGAGCAGTTCTTC.

The chain couples TRBV6-5 to TRBJ2-5; 7 bases fit TRBD1. There are 15 residues in the CDR3. From germline, CDR1 is MNHEY and CDR2 SVGAGI. V was pared by 5 bases and J by 1 base, with 7 bases of the junction left unmatched. CDR3 protein: CASSLVRGFQETQYF. The CDR3 DNA reads TGTGCCAGCAGTCTAGTCAGGGGGTTCCAAGAGACCCAGTACTTC.

The CDR3 DNA is TGCGCCAGCAGCCGAGGGTTCACTGAAGCTTTCTTT. As protein: CASSRGFTEAFF. The chain carries TRBV4-3 and TRBJ1-1; D is ambiguous. Trimming cost V 4 bases and J 4 bases, with 7 bases left between them. CDR1 LGHNA and CDR2 YSLEER come from the germline V gene. This CDR3 contains 12 residues.